This entry concerns a single T cell receptor beta chain. This clonotype was counted many times. No antigen is known for it. One base away there is no much larger clone; base qualities are not given. Donors were 39 systemically healthy Caucasian individuals from Russia aged about 6 to 100 years. Each donor gave approximately 9.3 milliliters of peripheral blood, collected into EDTA-treated Vacutainer tubes. PBMCs were isolated by Ficoll-Paque density-gradient centrifugation, with at least 6 million obtained per sample. Trizol reagent was used to extract total RNA from the PBMCs, yielding at least 6 micrograms per sample. For every donor, flow cytometry on a PBMC aliquot measured the percentage of naive CD45RAhigh/CD27high T cells. The sample originates from a study of blood T cells in healthy people across ages (dated by TCRdb to between 2015 and 2016). With regard to the full study: In model experiments, template switching captured roughly one uniquely barcoded TCR beta cDNA molecule for every two T cells. To track age-related changes in TCR beta repertoire diversity, the study relied on deep sequencing normalized with unique cDNA molecular identifiers. Donors were grouped into four age groups: young (average about 15 years), middle-aged (about 38), aged (roughly 62) and long-lived (approximately 81). To avoid experimental bias, donors of different ages were distributed randomly across sequencing lanes. The study analyzed two additional independent replicas of 1 million unique cDNA reads from the same blood draw for two donors, one aged 18 to 29 and one aged 80 or older.

Overall study outcomes, separate from this receptor: Observed TCR beta diversity per million T cells fell roughly linearly with age, and a significant reduction was already apparent by age roughly 40. Because the CMV infection status of the donors was unknown, age-related changes in expanded clonotypes may potentially have been confounded. Conclusive comparison of naive and antigen-experienced compartments was prevented by the profiling of bulk unsorted PBMCs. Estimates of total diversity based on one million sequenced T cells were regarded as lower bounds and as underestimates. A strong correlation was found between observed TCR beta diversity and the percentage of naive T cells measured by flow cytometry. Compared with the aged group, the long-lived group had more naive CD4+ T cells, fewer expanded clones and increased TCR diversity, a pattern suggesting age selection.

The library was produced with 5' RACE. Instrument on record: Illumina HiSeq 2500. A second PCR of roughly 7 to 11 cycles was performed with a sample-barcoded 5' primer and a J-beta primer mix. Each TCR beta cDNA molecule received a unique molecular identifier from a template-switch 5' adaptor carrying 12 random nucleotides. At least 2.5 million CDR3-containing paired-end reads were obtained from each sample. First-strand cDNA was synthesized from all RNA with the Mint cDNA synthesis kit, primed by a TRBC-specific oligonucleotide. All cDNA was treated with uracil-DNA glycosylase and then went through a first 18-cycle PCR with the universal primers M1SS and BC2_uni_R. Regarding the original processing steps: Each sample was normalized by randomly selecting 1 million high-quality reads, each carrying a distinct molecular identifier. Instead of being binned into consensus sequences, reads with shared molecular identifiers were discarded. MiTCR, with a Q25 quality threshold and the strictest error-elimination algorithm, was used for CDR3 identification, clonotype clustering and error correction. A nonparametric unseen species model using Euler transformation provided a lower-bound estimate of total TCR beta diversity. TCRdb handled the public reads itself, with Q25 trimming in fastp and clone calling in MiXCR, and kept productive beta chains. Rows with one shared CDR3 protein collapse into an entry with the most common genes and DNA. TCRdb's processing, not the study's, gives the V and J calls here. This sample is represented by 1,100,000 or so distinct CDR3 sequences; around 43% of them were singletons. The ten largest make up approximately 20% of the sample.

The CDR3 runs 14 residues from the cysteine to the phenylalanine. Left in the record is the CDR3 DNA by itself, 42 bases read in frame from the first base. The germline V gene (reference sequence) gives CDR1 as SEHNR and CDR2 as FQNEAQ. V is pared back by 0 bases and J by 2 bases, with 8 bases lying between the germline termini. Recombination connected TRBV7-9 to TRBJ2-7, and perhaps TRBD2 as D gene, on 5 matching bases. The sequence derives from a woman in her sixties or seventies in good health. The sample consisted of blood. The CDR3 has the sequence CASSLAQEAYEQYF. The DNA sequence is as follows: TGTGCCAGCAGCTTAGCGCAGGAGGCCTACGAGCAGTACTTC.